This TCR beta chain was found in a study of OX40 agonist ivuxolimab in advanced cancers. Repertoires were generated with immunoSEQ multiplex PCR, while TCRdb's copy carries only in-frame clones and drops some. Of 90,000 or so clones listed, around 87% are singletons. CDR1 MNHEY and CDR2 SVGAGI come from the germline V gene. V was cut by 7 bases and J by 9 bases, with 19 bases left in between. The CDR3 length is 14 residues. Sampled blood was obtained at baseline, cycle 4 day 1, and cycle 7 day 1. This sample comprised CD4+ or CD8+ T cells sorted from blood, obtained in a trial of the OX40 agonist ivuxolimab. The receptor's source is an adult with an advanced solid tumor such as melanoma, head and neck, liver or kidney cancer. The rearrangement uses TRBV6-5 and TRBJ2-1; D possibly corresponds to TRBD2 (6 bases). The CDR3 DNA reads as TGTGCCAGCACGCGCGGGATTCGTGTTGGTGAGCAGTTCTTC. It codes for CASTRGIRVGEQFF.